This T cell receptor beta chain was sequenced in a study of T cells in localized non-small cell lung cancer. Sequencing was performed with immunoSEQ multiplex PCR; in TCRdb, only in-frame clones are kept and a portion is missing. Counted here are approximately 54,000 clones, 86% occurring once; the ten biggest clones make up over 4%. Between the trimmed V and J ends, which lost 0 bases and 2 bases, there was a span of 7 bases. The CDR3 covers 14 residues. CDR1 SGHRS and CDR2 YFSETQ come from the germline V gene. As regards this clone: Antigen: not known.

Points from the study as a whole: Without multi-region sequencing, intratumor heterogeneity could not be excluded. The greatest T cell clonality was found in uninvolved adjacent lung (higher than in tumor).

This receptor was obtained from a woman aged 40-70 years with stage I lung adenocarcinoma. The specimen was peripheral blood, collected before any cancer treatment. The chain has TRBV5-1 and TRBJ2-3; D unresolved. CDR3 in amino acids: CASSLAIDTDTQYF. As DNA, the CDR3 is TGCGCCAGCAGCTTGGCGATCGACACAGATACGCAGTATTTT.